This TCR beta chain comes out of a study of blood T cell repertoires in COVID-19. Overall study context: Samples came from the United States, Italy and Spain, spanning acute and convalescent COVID-19. T cells, B-cell-depleted T cells, or PBMCs provided the cDNA or gDNA that served as material.

Per the study methods: For nucleated cells, counts were estimated from reference gene primer amplification. Profiling relied on immunoSEQ multiplex PCR, and the TCRdb table lists in-frame clones only, not all of them. The D gene and trimming were derived from the DNA, and the V and J assignments and clone size from that table. The sample carries 310,000 or so clones, approximately 86% recorded once. The CDR3 runs to 19 residues. The trim removed 3 bases at V and 1 base at J, leaving 14 bases unmatched. Germline CDR1 MDHEN, CDR2 SYDVKM. This chain joins TRBV28 and TRBJ1-2; 10 nucleotides agree with TRBD1. The sample comprised peripheral blood. The clonotype comes from a woman in her forties or fifties who had recovered from COVID-19. The CDR3 DNA reads TGTGCCAGCAGTTTGATCGCGCTGACAGGGGGCCTAGATAACTATGGCTACACCTTC. Translating it yields CASSLIALTGGLDNYGYTF.